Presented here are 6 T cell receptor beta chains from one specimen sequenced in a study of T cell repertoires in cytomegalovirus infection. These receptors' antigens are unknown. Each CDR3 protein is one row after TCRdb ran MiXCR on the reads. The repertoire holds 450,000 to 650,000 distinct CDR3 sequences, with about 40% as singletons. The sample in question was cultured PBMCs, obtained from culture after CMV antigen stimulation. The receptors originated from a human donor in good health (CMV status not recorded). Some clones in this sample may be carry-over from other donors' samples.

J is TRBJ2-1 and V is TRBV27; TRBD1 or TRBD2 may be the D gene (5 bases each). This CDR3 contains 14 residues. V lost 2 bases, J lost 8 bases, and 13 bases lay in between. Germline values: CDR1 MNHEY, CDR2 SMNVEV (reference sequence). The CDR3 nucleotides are TGTGCCAGCAGTTTACGGCGGGTAGGGGATGAGCAGTTCTTC. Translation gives CASSLRRVGDEQFF.

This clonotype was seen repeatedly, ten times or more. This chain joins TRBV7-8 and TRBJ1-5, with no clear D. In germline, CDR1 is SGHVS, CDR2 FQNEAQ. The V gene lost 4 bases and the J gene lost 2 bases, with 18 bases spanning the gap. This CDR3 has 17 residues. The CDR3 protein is CASSSTSLRKGNQPQHF. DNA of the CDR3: TGTGCCAGCAGCTCGACTTCACTTAGGAAGGGCAATCAGCCCCAGCATTTT.

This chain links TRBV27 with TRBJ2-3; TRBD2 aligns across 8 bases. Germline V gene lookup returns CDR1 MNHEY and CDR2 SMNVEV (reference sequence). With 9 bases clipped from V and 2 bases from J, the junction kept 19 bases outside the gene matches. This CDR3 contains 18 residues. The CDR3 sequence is CASKTSAAEGDFTDTQYF. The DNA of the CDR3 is TGTGCCAGTAAGACTAGCGCGGCGGAGGGAGACTTCACAGATACGCAGTATTTT.

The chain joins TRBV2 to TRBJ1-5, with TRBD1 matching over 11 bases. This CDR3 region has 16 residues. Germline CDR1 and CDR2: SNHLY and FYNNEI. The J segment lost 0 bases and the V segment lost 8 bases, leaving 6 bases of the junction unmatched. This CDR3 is CASQDRGPYSNQPQHF. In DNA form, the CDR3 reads TGTGCCAGCCAGGACAGGGGGCCTTATAGCAATCAGCCCCAGCATTTT.

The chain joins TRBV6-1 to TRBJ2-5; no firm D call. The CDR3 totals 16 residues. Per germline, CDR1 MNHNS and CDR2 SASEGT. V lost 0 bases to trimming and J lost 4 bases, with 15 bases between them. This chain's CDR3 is CASSEAIGLSGETQYF. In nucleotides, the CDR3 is TGTGCCAGCAGTGAAGCGATTGGCCTATCGGGAGAGACCCAGTACTTC.

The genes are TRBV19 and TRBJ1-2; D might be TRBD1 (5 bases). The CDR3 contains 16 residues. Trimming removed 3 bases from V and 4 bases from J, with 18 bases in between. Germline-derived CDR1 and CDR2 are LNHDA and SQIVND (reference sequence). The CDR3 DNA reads TGTGCCAGTAGTATTACCGGGGCAGGGAGCTTCTATGGCTACACCTTC. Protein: CASSITGAGSFYGYTF.